This T cell receptor (beta chain) was recovered during a study of blood T cell repertoires in COVID-19. About the research overall: Sources were T cells, B-cell-depleted T cells, or PBMCs; the material itself was cDNA or gDNA.

The germline V gene has CDR1 SGHNT and CDR2 YYREEE (reference sequence). V was trimmed by 0 bases and J by 4 bases, leaving 13 bases between them. CDR3 size: 15 residues. Sequencing used immunoSEQ multiplex PCR; TCRdb keeps in-frame clones, though not all of them. The data show under 95,000 clones, with 88% seen just once and roughly 5.6% held by the top ten. Input material: peripheral blood. This chain uses TRBV5-4 with TRBJ2-5, with a weak D call TRBD2 (6 bases). This sequence was found in a human donor in a cohort sampled during active COVID-19. In nucleotides, the CDR3 is TGTGCCAGCAGCTTGGAGGCGGGAAAGGGAGAGACCCAGTACTTC. Translated: CASSLEAGKGETQYF. Combining the CDR3 with reference TRBV5-4 and TRBJ2-5 gives the whole variable domain ETGVTQSPTHLIKTRGQQVTLRCSSQSGHNTVSWYQQALGQGPQFIFQYYREEENGRGNFPPRFSGLQFPNYSSELNVNALELDDSALYLCASSLEAGKGETQYFGPGTRLLVL.